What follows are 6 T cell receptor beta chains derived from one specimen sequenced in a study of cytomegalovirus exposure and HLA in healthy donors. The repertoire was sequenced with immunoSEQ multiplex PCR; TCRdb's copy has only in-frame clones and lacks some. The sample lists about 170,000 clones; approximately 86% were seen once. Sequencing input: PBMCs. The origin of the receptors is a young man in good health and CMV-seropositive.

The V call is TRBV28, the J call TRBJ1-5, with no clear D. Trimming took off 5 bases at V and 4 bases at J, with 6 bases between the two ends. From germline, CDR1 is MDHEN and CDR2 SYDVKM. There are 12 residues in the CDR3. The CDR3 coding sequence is TGTGCCAGCAGTCCACTGAATCAGCCCCAGCATTTT. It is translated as CASSPLNQPQHF.

The CDR3 sequence: CASSLSRRTEAFF. DNA of the CDR3: TGTGCCAGCAGCTTATCACGGAGGACTGAAGCTTTCTTT. The chain carries TRBV11-3 and TRBJ1-1; no clear D. V was shortened by 2 bases and J by 5 bases, with 9 bases between the two germline ends. CDR3 length: 13 amino acids. CDR1 and CDR2 from the germline V gene are SGHNT and YENEEA.

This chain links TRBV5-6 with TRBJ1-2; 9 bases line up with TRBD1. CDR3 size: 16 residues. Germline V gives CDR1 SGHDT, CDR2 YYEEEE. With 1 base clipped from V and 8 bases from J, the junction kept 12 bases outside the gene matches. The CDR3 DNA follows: TGTGCCAGCAGCTTGTTCTTCGGGACAGGGATCAGGGGCTACACCTTC. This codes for CASSLFFGTGIRGYTF.

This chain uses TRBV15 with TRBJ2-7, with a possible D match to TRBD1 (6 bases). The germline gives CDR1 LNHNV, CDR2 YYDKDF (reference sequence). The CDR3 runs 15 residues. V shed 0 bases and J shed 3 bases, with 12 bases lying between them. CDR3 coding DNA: TGTGCCACCAGCAGAGATCGAGGCAGGGGCTACGAGCAGTACTTC. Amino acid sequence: CATSRDRGRGYEQYF.

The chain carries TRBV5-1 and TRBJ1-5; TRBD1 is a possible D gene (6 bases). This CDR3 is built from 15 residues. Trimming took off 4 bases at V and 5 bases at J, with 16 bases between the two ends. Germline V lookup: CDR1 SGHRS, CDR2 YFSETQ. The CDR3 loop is CASSPGTSFYQPQHF. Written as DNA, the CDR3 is TGCGCCAGCAGCCCGGGGACAAGCTTTTATCAGCCCCAGCATTTT. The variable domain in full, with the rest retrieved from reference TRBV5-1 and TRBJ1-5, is KAGVTQTPRYLIKTRGQQVTLSCSPISGHRSVSWYQQTPGQGLQFLFEYFSETQRNKGNFPGRFSGRQFSNSRSEMNVSTLELGDSALYLCASSPGTSFYQPQHFGDGTRLSIL.

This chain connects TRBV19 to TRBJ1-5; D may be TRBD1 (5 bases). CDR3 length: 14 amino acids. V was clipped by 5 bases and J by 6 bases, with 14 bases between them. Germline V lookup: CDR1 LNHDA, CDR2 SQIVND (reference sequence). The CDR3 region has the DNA TGTGCCAGTAGTGTCCAGGGAAGGGGTCAGCCCCAGCATTTT. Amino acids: CASSVQGRGQPQHF.